Below, 29 T cell receptor beta chains from the same sample are listed, as sequenced in a study of shared clonotypes between healthy human individuals. Only in-frame clones appear in the TCRdb table, and some are missing; sequencing was by immunoSEQ multiplex PCR. This table has 450,000 or so clones, around 77% appearing once. Sequencing was performed on PBMCs. The receptor source for this set is a woman between 40 and 55 years old in good health. Some clones in this sample may be carry-over from other donors' samples.

The genes are TRBV5-1 and TRBJ2-7; D is unresolved. Trimming stripped 5 bases from V and 0 bases from J, with 12 bases between. Germline lookup yields CDR1 SGHRS and CDR2 YFSETQ. This CDR3 contains 14 residues. The CDR3 DNA reads TGCGCCAGCAGACGAACTACGAGCTCCTACGAGCAGTACTTC. Its translation: CASRRTTSSYEQYF.

The count of this clone is one. Given a much more abundant clone one base away, this may be a read error. Other DNA sequences in the sample encode the same CDR3. V gene TRBV5-4 combines with J gene TRBJ2-3; a weak D match, TRBD1 (6 bases). The V end lost 5 bases, the J end lost 1 base, and 14 bases lay between the germline ends. The germline V gene has CDR1 SGHNT and CDR2 YYREEE (reference sequence). CDR3 length: 15 amino acids. The CDR3 loop is CASREGTFGTDTQYF. DNA of the CDR3: TGTGCCAGCAGGGAAGGGACATTTGGCACAGATACGCAGTATTTT.

There are many counts of this clone. The chain uses TRBV27 and TRBJ1-6; 7 bases are shared with TRBD1. The CDR3 runs 16 residues. J lost 10 bases, V lost 0 bases, and 9 bases had no gene match. Germline loops: CDR1 MNHEY, CDR2 SMNVEV (reference sequence). As DNA, the CDR3 is TGTGCCAGCAGTTTATCATACAGGGGCCTAGGGTCACCCCTCCACTTT. It is translated as CASSLSYRGLGSPLHF.

This chain links TRBV7-2 with TRBJ2-1; D may be TRBD2 (6 bases). Germline V lookup: CDR1 SGHTA, CDR2 FQGNSA. The V end was cut by 3 bases, the J end by 8 bases, with 14 bases between. The CDR3 totals 14 residues. The CDR3 nucleotides read TGTGCCAGCAGCTTGCTCAGCGGGTACGATGAGCAGTTCTTC. This gives the protein CASSLLSGYDEQFF.

A few counts support this clone. V usage is TRBV7-3 and J usage is TRBJ1-1; D call uncertain. CDR3 length equals 13 residues. Germline V CDR1 and CDR2: SGHTA, FQGTGA. V was cut by 3 bases and J by 1 base, with 6 bases left in between. DNA of the CDR3: TGTGCCAGCAGCTTCTACCAGAACACTGAAGCTTTCTTT. This codes for CASSFYQNTEAFF.

The rearrangement uses TRBV7-2 and TRBJ1-3; TRBD1 matches at 7 bases. Germline-derived CDR1 and CDR2 are SGHTA and FQGNSA. There are 15 residues in the CDR3. The V and J ends lost 4 bases and 2 bases, in that order; junction bases with no gene match: 5. CDR3 loop: CASSSSTGAGNTIYF. In nucleotides, the CDR3 is TGTGCCAGCAGCTCCTCAACAGGGGCTGGAAACACCATATATTTT.

On this clone itself: A far more abundant clone sits one base away, making this likely a read error. Other DNA sequences of this sample code for an identical CDR3. The chain couples TRBV4-2 to TRBJ1-4; D gene uncertain. CDR3 length equals 16 residues. Germline CDR1 LGHNA, CDR2 YNFKEQ. The CDR3 here is CASSQEQSLLNEKLFF. In nucleotides, the CDR3 is TGTGCCAGTAGCCAAGAGCAGTCTCTATTAAATGAAAAACTGTTTTTT.

This chain links TRBV29-1 with TRBJ2-7, with D hard to call. Germline V gene data show CDR1 as SQVTM and CDR2 as ANQGSEA. Trimming pared 4 bases from V and 7 bases from J, leaving 11 bases between. The CDR3 has 11 residues. The chain's CDR3 is CSVVVAGEQYF. CDR3 coding DNA: TGCAGCGTTGTGGTCGCAGGTGAGCAGTACTTC.

This rearrangement joins TRBV7-2 to TRBJ2-3; TRBD1 aligns across 7 bases. The germline gives CDR1 SGHTA, CDR2 FQGNSA. V lost 5 bases to trimming and J lost 6 bases; unmatched junction nucleotides: 11. This CDR3 comprises 15 residues. CDR3 nucleotide sequence: TGTGCCAGCAGCCGCCTGATCAGGGGGTGGGATACGCAGTATTTT. It encodes CASSRLIRGWDTQYF.

As regards this clone: Being one base from a much bigger clone, this may be a read error. The chain uses TRBV18 and TRBJ2-1, with D perhaps matching TRBD2 (5 bases). Germline V gene sequence: CDR1 KGHSH, CDR2 LQKENI. The CDR3 consists of 13 residues. The CDR3 DNA is TGTGCCAGCTCACCACCTGGCGGGCCTGAGCAGCTCTTC. Its protein product is CASSPPGGPEQLF.

V and J are TRBV2 and TRBJ2-1, with 12 bases fitting TRBD2. Germline CDR1 and CDR2: SNHLY and FYNNEI. Trimming took 2 bases from V and 7 from J; bases not matched to a gene: 3. The CDR3 is 15 amino acids. The CDR3 bases are TGTGCCAGCAGTGAAAACGGACTAGCGGGGAATGAGCAGTTCTTC. Protein: CASSENGLAGNEQFF. Supplemented by reference TRBV2 and TRBJ2-1, the full variable domain reads EPEVTQTPSHQVTQMGQEVILRCVPISNHLYFYWYRQILGQKVEFLVSFYNNEISEKSEIFDDQFSVERPDGSNFTLKIRSTKLEDSAMYFCASSENGLAGNEQFFGPGTRLTVL.

This chain links TRBV7-9 with TRBJ2-7, with TRBD2 as a possible D gene (6 bases). The CDR3 length is 12 residues. Trimming took 5 bases from V and 2 from J, leaving 7 bases between them. Germline CDR1 SEHNR, CDR2 FQNEAQ (reference sequence). The CDR3, as DNA: TGTGCCAGCAGCGGACTAACCTACGAGCAGTACTTC. Translation gives CASSGLTYEQYF.

This clone was counted between two and nine times. A far larger clone is one nucleotide away, so this likely arose from a read error. The chain carries TRBV7-9 and TRBJ2-5, with no clear D. The CDR3 extends over 12 amino acids. CDR1 is SEHNR, CDR2 FQNEAQ, per germline (reference sequence). V was pared by 0 bases and J by 9 bases, with 8 bases between. Here the CDR3 DNA reads TGTGCCAGCAGCTTAGCGATCGAGGCCCAGTACTTC. As protein: CASSLAIEAQYF.

A single count supports this clone. This sequence joins TRBV5-1 and TRBJ2-7, with 9 bases fitting TRBD1. This CDR3 comprises 14 residues. Trimming removed 0 bases from V and 3 bases from J; junction bases left unmatched: 1. The germline V gene encodes CDR1 SGHRS and CDR2 YFSETQ. The CDR3: CASSLAGQGYEQYF. The CDR3 nucleotides are TGCGCCAGCAGCTTGGCGGGACAGGGCTACGAGCAGTACTTC.

V gene TRBV29-1 combines with J gene TRBJ2-7; 7 nucleotides align to TRBD2. This CDR3 is built from 13 residues. From germline, CDR1 is SQVTM and CDR2 ANQGSEA. J lost 7 bases, V lost 5 bases, and 11 bases had no gene match. The CDR3 coding sequence is TGCAGCGTTCCCGGGGGAGGGTCGGGGGAGCAGTACTTC. This codes for CSVPGGGSGEQYF.

This chain links TRBV7-2 with TRBJ2-7; D remains ambiguous. The germline V gene encodes CDR1 SGHTA and CDR2 FQGNSA. The CDR3 is 15 residues long. Trimming pared 5 bases from V and 3 bases from J, leaving 17 bases between. CDR3 DNA: TGTGCCAGCAGCCCAGGCGGAGCGTCCTACTACGAGCAGTACTTC. The encoded protein is CASSPGGASYYEQYF.

The V gene is TRBV7-3, the J gene TRBJ2-7, with 11 bases identical to TRBD2. The CDR3 totals 15 residues. CDR1 and CDR2 (germline): SGHTA, FQGTGA. With 5 bases clipped from V and 1 base from J, the junction kept 4 bases outside the gene matches. In DNA form, the CDR3 reads TGTGCCAGCAGCGTAGCGGGAGGGCTTTCCTACGAGCAGTACTTC. Translated: CASSVAGGLSYEQYF.

The chain uses TRBV15 and TRBJ1-1, with a possible D match to TRBD1 (5 bases). The CDR3 has 15 amino acids. Deletions cut 1 base from V and 5 bases from J, with 14 bases between. Germline values: CDR1 LNHNV, CDR2 YYDKDF (reference sequence). The CDR3 DNA follows: TGTGCCACCAGCAGAGTACGGGGGACTGAGACTGAAGCTTTCTTT. This gives the protein CATSRVRGTETEAFF.

This clone has just one count. The chain recombines TRBV29-1 with TRBJ2-3, with 8 bases identical to TRBD1. The CDR3 runs to 14 residues. V shed 5 bases, J shed 4 bases, and the junction held 8 bases outside the gene matches. Germline lookup yields CDR1 SQVTM and CDR2 ANQGSEA. The CDR3 here is CSVNGQGYPDTQYF. CDR3 coding DNA: TGCAGCGTTAACGGACAGGGTTATCCAGATACGCAGTATTTT.

This clone was detected a few times. The chain joins TRBV7-9 to TRBJ2-3, with 11 nucleotides matching TRBD2. Germline lookup yields CDR1 SEHNR and CDR2 FQNEAQ (reference sequence). This CDR3 spans 19 amino acids. V lost 3 bases to trimming and J lost 0 bases; unmatched junction nucleotides: 11. CDR3 DNA sequence: TGTGCCAGCAGCTTCGGGCTAGCGGGGGGCGGAACTAGCACAGATACGCAGTATTTT. Translation gives CASSFGLAGGGTSTDTQYF.

This clone showed up just a few times. This chain uses TRBV9 with TRBJ1-5; D gene unclear. The germline V gene encodes CDR1 SGDLS and CDR2 YYNGEE. V was cut by 4 bases and J by 3 bases, with 8 bases left in between. The length of the CDR3 is 13 residues. The CDR3 DNA is TGTGCCAGCAGCTCCGACATCAATCAGCCCCAGCATTTT. Translation gives CASSSDINQPQHF.

A note on this clone: This likely stems from a read error, as it lies one base from a far larger clone. The V and J genes are TRBV6-4 and TRBJ2-3, with 9 bases matching TRBD2. Germline V gene data show CDR1 as MRHNA and CDR2 as SNTAGT. V dropped 0 bases and J dropped 4; count of bases not matched to a gene: 2. The CDR3 runs 15 residues. CDR3 DNA: TGTGCCAGCAGTGACTCTAGCGGGAGCGCAGATACGCAGTATTTT. Amino acid sequence: CASSDSSGSADTQYF.

This rearrangement joins TRBV5-6 to TRBJ2-5; TRBD2 might be the D (5 bases). Germline CDR1 SGHDT, CDR2 YYEEEE. V was clipped by 4 bases and J by 1 base, with 11 bases between them. There are 14 residues in the CDR3. CDR3 nucleotides: TGTGCCAGCAGCCGTGGGAGCTTCCAAGAGACCCAGTACTTC. The encoded protein is CASSRGSFQETQYF.

Regarding this clone: Given a much more abundant clone one base away, this may be a read error. The chain is built from TRBV4-3 and TRBJ2-6; D call uncertain. This CDR3 has 17 amino acids. CDR1 is LGHNA and CDR2 is YSLEER in the germline V gene. Here the CDR3 DNA reads TGCGCCAACAGCCAAGATGGCGCTAGCTCTGGGGCCAACGTCCTGACTTTC. This sequence encodes CANSQDGASSGANVLTF.

To note about this clone: This may arise from a read error, as a much more abundant clone is one base away. The chain combines TRBV27 with TRBJ2-5; possible D gene TRBD2, 6 bases. The germline V gene has CDR1 MNHEY and CDR2 SMNVEV (reference sequence). V lost 6 bases and J 10 bases, leaving 24 bases between the germline ends. CDR3 length: 15 amino acids. The CDR3 reads CASSRPGTGVRVQYF. The CDR3 bases are TGTGCCAGCAGCAGGCCCGGGACGGGGGTGCGGGTCCAGTACTTC.

Comments on this clone: A read error is likely here: a far larger clone is one base away. The same CDR3 also results from other DNA sequences found in this sample. The J gene is TRBJ2-7, the V gene TRBV28; possibly TRBD1 for D (5 bases). The CDR3 is 13 amino acids. The germline CDR1 and CDR2 sequences are MDHEN and SYDVKM. CDR3 DNA: TGTGCCAGCAGTTCACGACAGTGGTACGAACAGTACTTC. Encoded protein: CASSSRQWYEQYF.

This sequence joins TRBV18 and TRBJ1-5; D possibly corresponds to TRBD1 (6 bases). Trimming removed 5 bases from V and 3 bases from J, with 8 bases in between. The germline CDR1 and CDR2 sequences are KGHSH and LQKENI. CDR3 size: 13 residues. DNA for the CDR3: TGTGCCAGCTCAAGACAGGACAATCAGCCCCAGCATTTT. This encodes CASSRQDNQPQHF. Full variable domain (remainder filled in from reference TRBV18 and TRBJ1-5): NAGVMQNPRHLVRRRGQEARLRCSPMKGHSHVYWYRQLPEEGLKFMVYLQKENIIDESGMPKERFSAEFPKEGPSILRIQQVVRGDSAAYFCASSRQDNQPQHFGDGTRLSIL.

This clone came up a few times. The V gene is TRBV11-2, the J gene TRBJ2-1; D is perhaps TRBD2 (6 bases). The germline V gene encodes CDR1 SGHAT and CDR2 FQNNGV. There are 15 residues in the CDR3. The ends were cut back, 5 bases at V and 11 bases at J, with 22 bases in the middle. The CDR3 nucleotides are TGTGCCAGCAGCACCCTGGTAGGAGGGTTGGCAAAGCAGTTCTTC. It codes for CASSTLVGGLAKQFF.

Regarding this clone: Possible read error: a much larger clone is one base away. The chain uses TRBV19 and TRBJ2-5; 8 bases map to TRBD1. The J call may be faulty, since TRBJ2-7 better matches the DNA end. Germline V gives CDR1 LNHDA, CDR2 SQIVND (reference sequence). This CDR3 has 13 residues. CDR3 sequence (DNA): TGTGCCAGTAGTAGCAGGGGGCCTAGCGAGCAGTACTTC. The encoded protein is CASSSRGPSEQYF.